This entry lists 13 T cell receptor beta chains sequenced from one sample in a study of CD8+ T cells in alopecia areata. RNA, once extracted, was reverse transcribed into cDNA for use as the sequencing template. The method was immunoSEQ multiplex PCR; TCRdb's version includes in-frame clones alone and lacks a portion of them. Of approximately 180,000 clones in the sample, more than 60% were seen once. The source was CD4+ T cells sorted from blood, collected at week 0. All receptors come from a human donor with alopecia areata.

CDR3 loop: CATSRDGRSNQPQHF. DNA of the CDR3: TGTGCCACCAGCAGAGATGGACGTAGCAATCAGCCCCAGCATTTT. The chain carries TRBV15 and TRBJ1-5; no firm D call. Germline lookup yields CDR1 LNHNV and CDR2 YYDKDF (reference sequence). The CDR3 covers 15 residues. V was shortened by 0 bases and J by 0 bases, with 6 bases between the two germline ends. Drawing the rest from reference TRBV15 and TRBJ1-5, the complete variable domain is DAMVIQNPRYQVTQFGKPVTLSCSQTLNHNVMYWYQQKSSQAPKLLFHYYDKDFNNEADTPDNFQSRRPNTSFCFLDIRSPGLGDTAMYLCATSRDGRSNQPQHFGDGTRLSIL.

The gene calls are TRBV7-9 and TRBJ2-6; 8 positions match TRBD1. The CDR3 extends over 17 amino acids. Germline trimming cut 4 bases from V and 2 bases from J; bases unmatched to any gene: 7. CDR1 and CDR2 from the germline V gene are SEHNR and FQNEAQ (reference sequence). CDR3 nucleotides: TGTGCCAGCAGCTCCACAGGGGGTCTAACTGGGGCCAACGTCCTGACTTTC. It specifies CASSSTGGLTGANVLTF.

The V and J genes are TRBV30 and TRBJ1-2; tentatively, D is TRBD1 (5 bases). The CDR3 consists of 14 residues. CDR1 is GTSNPN, CDR2 SVGIG, per germline (reference sequence). V was pared by 3 bases and J by 0 bases, with 11 bases between. CDR3 DNA: TGTGCCTGGAGGCCCGGACAAGCTAACTATGGCTACACCTTC. The encoded protein is CAWRPGQANYGYTF.

The V call is TRBV12-2, the J call TRBJ2-3; the D call in the table, TRBD2, was not verified against the DNA. TRBV12-2 counts as a pseudogene. This CDR3 contains 16 residues. Here the CDR3 DNA reads TGTGCAAGTCGCGCTCGAGGACCGGGGGGCACAGATACGCAGTATTTT. This codes for CASRARGPGGTDTQYF.

The chain recombines TRBV25-1 with TRBJ2-7; 7 bases map to TRBD2. CDR1 and CDR2 from the germline V gene are MGHDK and SYGVNS. The CDR3 is made up of 13 amino acids. V gave up 7 bases and J gave up 4 bases; unmatched junction bases: 7. The CDR3: CASTGEGWYEQYF. The CDR3 nucleotides are TGTGCCAGCACCGGGGAGGGATGGTACGAGCAGTACTTC.

The chain joins TRBV23-1 to TRBJ2-3, with D tentatively TRBD2 (6 bases). TRBV23-1 is designated an ORF whose function remains uncertain. With 6 bases removed from V and 0 bases from J, the gap between germline ends came to 25 bases. This CDR3 is built from 19 residues. The CDR3 DNA reads as TGCGCCAGCAGCCAAGGGGCCCGGACAAAGGGACTGAGCACAGATACGCAGTATTTT. It codes for CASSQGARTKGLSTDTQYF.

The rearrangement joins TRBV5-1 to TRBJ1-6; 7 bases are shared with TRBD1. There are 13 residues in the CDR3. V shed 0 bases and J 13 bases; nucleotides not matched to a gene: 4. Germline V gene data show CDR1 as SGHRS and CDR2 as YFSETQ. The CDR3 DNA is TGCGCCAGCAGCTTGGGGGGACAGCGGCCCCTCCACTTT. It translates to CASSLGGQRPLHF.

This clone was seen only once. The chain recombines TRBV5-1 with TRBJ2-1, with D tentatively TRBD1 (5 bases). Deletions cut 0 bases from V and 5 bases from J, with 6 bases between. This CDR3 region has 13 residues. Germline lookup yields CDR1 SGHRS and CDR2 YFSETQ. The CDR3 spells CASSLAGNNEQFF. CDR3 coding DNA: TGCGCCAGCAGCTTGGCAGGGAACAATGAGCAGTTCTTC. The entire variable domain, with the rest obtained from reference TRBV5-1 and TRBJ2-1, is as follows: KAGVTQTPRYLIKTRGQQVTLSCSPISGHRSVSWYQQTPGQGLQFLFEYFSETQRNKGNFPGRFSGRQFSNSRSEMNVSTLELGDSALYLCASSLAGNNEQFFGPGTRLTVL.

This clone was recorded only once. This chain links TRBV6-1 with TRBJ1-2, with D perhaps TRBD1 (5 bases). The germline CDR1 and CDR2 sequences are MNHNS and SASEGT. The CDR3 totals 12 residues. The V end lost 8 bases, the J end lost 4 bases, and 11 bases lay between the germline ends. The CDR3 protein is CASRDSIYGYTF. CDR3 bases: TGTGCCAGCCGAGACAGTATCTATGGCTACACCTTC.

The V call is TRBV7-2, the J call TRBJ2-1, with TRBD1 identical over 8 bases. With V trimmed by 3 bases and J by 8 bases, 9 bases remained unmatched. CDR1 and CDR2 from the germline V gene are SGHTA and FQGNSA. This CDR3 comprises 15 residues. CDR3 coding DNA: TGTGCCAGCAGCTTGCCGACAGGGGACGGAGATGAGCAGTTCTTC. It codes for CASSLPTGDGDEQFF.

The V and J genes are TRBV29-1 and TRBJ2-2; TRBD1 is a possible D gene (5 bases). V was cut by 4 bases and J by 0 bases, with 6 bases left in between. The CDR3 extends over 13 amino acids. Germline assignment: CDR1 SQVTM and CDR2 ANQGSEA. For the CDR3, the DNA is TGCAGCGTTGGACAGACGAACACCGGGGAGCTGTTTTTT. Its protein product is CSVGQTNTGELFF.

This chain uses TRBV4-3 with TRBJ1-4; TRBD1 agrees at 7 bases. The germline V gene encodes CDR1 LGHNA and CDR2 YSLEER. The V gene end was trimmed by 3 bases and the J gene end by 5 bases; junction bases not matched to a gene: 9. The CDR3 runs 16 residues. The CDR3: CASSQAPQGGNEKLFF. In DNA, the CDR3 is TGCGCCAGCAGCCAGGCCCCGCAGGGGGGCAATGAAAAACTGTTTTTT.

The V gene is TRBV5-1, the J gene TRBJ2-1, with a possible D match to TRBD2 (5 bases). Trimming took off 3 bases at V and 5 bases at J, with 12 bases between the two ends. The germline V gene has CDR1 SGHRS and CDR2 YFSETQ. The CDR3 is 14 amino acids. The CDR3 DNA reads TGCGCCAGCAGCTCCCTTCGACTAAACAATGAGCAGTTCTTC. Its protein is CASSSLRLNNEQFF.